These T cell receptor beta chains were read from a single sample in a study of blood T cell repertoires in COVID-19. Clones were read by immunoSEQ multiplex PCR, and TCRdb kept only the in-frame ones, dropping some. Of 350,000 to 400,000 clones listed, more than 70% are singletons. The sample was PBMCs or T cells enriched from blood (not recorded which). The receptors originated from a man aged 35 to 55 in a cohort exposed to, infected with or recovered from COVID-19 (not recorded which). The CDR3 runs from the conserved cysteine through the conserved F or W. A D gene is named only where the DNA matches it firmly. Clone size is stated in some rows and not others, as once, few, many or a class when expanded.

J	V	D	size	DNA	CDR3
TRBJ2-1	TRBV11-2	TRBD2	NA	TGTGCCAGCAGCTTAGATCGAGCTAGCGGGAGGTACAATGAGCAGTTCTTC	CASSLDRASGRYNEQFF
TRBJ2-7	TRBV25-1	NA	once	TGTGCCAGCAGTCATAGAAGGGGGATCCCCCAGGAGCAGTACTTC	CASSHRRGIPQEQYF
TRBJ1-1	TRBV5-1	TRBD1	once	TGCGCCAGCAGCGTCACCGGGACAGGGGTGGGGAGCACTGAAGCTTTCTTT	CASSVTGTGVGSTEAFF
TRBJ1-1	TRBV6-1	NA	NA	TGTGCCAGCAGTGAGATTTTGGGCTTGAGCACTGAAGCTTTCTTT	CASSEILGLSTEAFF
TRBJ2-7	TRBV9	NA	NA	TGTGCCAGCAGCGTAGACGGGAGCGTCGAGGAGCAGTACTTC	CASSVDGSVEEQYF
TRBJ1-2	TRBV5-1	NA	NA	TGCGCCAGCAGCTTGGAAATGGCCTCCAGCTATGGCTACACCTTC	CASSLEMASSYGYTF
TRBJ2-7	TRBV13	TRBD1	NA	TGTGCCAGCAGTCAGACAGGGGCCGAGCAGTACTTC	CASSQTGAEQYF
TRBJ1-1	TRBV6-8	NA	NA	TGTGCCAGCAGTTACTCAGGACTGATCCTGATGAACACTGAAGCTTTCTTT	CASSYSGLILMNTEAFF
TRBJ2-7	TRBV6-5	NA	NA	TGTGCCAGCAGGCCCATGGGAGCGGGCTCCTACGAGCAGTACTTC	CASRPMGAGSYEQYF
TRBJ2-3	TRBV19	NA	once	TGTGCCAGTAGTATGCGGGAAGGAGATACGCAGTATTTT	CASSMREGDTQYF
TRBJ2-2	TRBV27	NA	NA	TGTGCCAGCAGTTTAGGGCACCTGAACACCGGGGAGCTGTTTTTT	CASSLGHLNTGELFF
TRBJ2-1	TRBV20-1	NA	NA	TGCAGTGCTAGTACTCCTAGCGTCAATGAGCAGTTCTTC	CSASTPSVNEQFF
TRBJ2-7	TRBV5-1	TRBD2	NA	TGCGCCAGCAGACATTCCGGGACTAGCGGTACCTACGAGCAGTACTTC	CASRHSGTSGTYEQYF
TRBJ1-1	TRBV5-1	TRBD1	NA	TGCGCCAGCAGCTTGGGGGCGACAGGGCCCGCTGAAGCTTTCTTT	CASSLGATGPAEAFF
TRBJ1-3	TRBV7-9	NA	NA	TGTGCCAGCAGCTTATTCTGGGAGTCTGGAAACACCATATATTTT	CASSLFWESGNTIYF
TRBJ2-7	TRBV6-5	NA	NA	TGTGCCAGCAGTTACTCTAGCGGCCGAACCTACGAGCAGTACTTC	CASSYSSGRTYEQYF
TRBJ2-7	TRBV5-1	TRBD2	few	TGCGCCAGCAAGGCTAGCGGGGGATCGTCCTCCTACGAGCAGTACTTC	CASKASGGSSSYEQYF
TRBJ1-5	TRBV4-1	NA	NA	TGCGCCAGCAGCCAAGGCCAGGGGACCTGGGGGCCCCAGCATTTT	CASSQGQGTWGPQHF
TRBJ2-3	TRBV7-3	TRBD2	once	TGTGCCAGCAGCTTACTGACTAGCGGGAGTCTAGCTGATACGCAGTATTTT	CASSLLTSGSLADTQYF
TRBJ2-2	TRBV5-1	NA	NA	TGCGCCAGCAGCTTTGGAGGGATGAACACCGGGGAGCTGTTTTTT	CASSFGGMNTGELFF
TRBJ1-2	TRBV6-6	NA	NA	TGTGCCAGCAGTCTTATGGTGGGCGCTAACTATGGCTACACCTTC	CASSLMVGANYGYTF
TRBJ2-1	TRBV9	TRBD1	NA	TGTGCCAGCAGCGACAGGGACAGGGCCTACAATGAGCAGTTCTTC	CASSDRDRAYNEQFF
TRBJ1-5	TRBV30	TRBD1	NA	TGTGCCTGGGACAAGGACAGGGGCCTTAATCAGCCCCAGCATTTT	CAWDKDRGLNQPQHF
TRBJ2-5	TRBV5-1	TRBD2	NA	TGCGCCAGCAGCGGGACTAGCGGAAACCTCCAAGAGACCCAGTACTTC	CASSGTSGNLQETQYF
TRBJ1-6	TRBV11-3	NA	once	TGTGCCAGCAGCTTTACAGCTAATTCACCCCTCCACTTT	CASSFTANSPLHF
TRBJ2-7	TRBV11-2	TRBD2	NA	TGTGCCAGCAGCTCGACTAGCGGGAACGAGCAGTACTTC	CASSSTSGNEQYF
TRBJ1-5	TRBV2	NA	NA	TGTGCCAGCAGTGTGTCCGGGGAGCAGCCCCAGCATTTT	CASSVSGEQPQHF
TRBJ2-3	TRBV5-4	TRBD1	NA	TGTGCCAGCGTGAGACAGGGGGCAGATACGCAGTATTTT	CASVRQGADTQYF
TRBJ2-5	TRBV7-6	TRBD2	NA	TGTGCCAGCAGCTTATTTTCCGGGGGGACCTACCCGGCCCAGTACTTC	CASSLFSGGTYPAQYF
TRBJ2-1	TRBV28	NA	once	TGTGCCAGCACACTTAGCTCCTACAATGAGCAGTTCTTC	CASTLSSYNEQFF